Here is one T cell receptor beta chain with its context. Antigen specificity is unknown. Amplification of TCR beta used genomic DNA extracted from peripheral blood. The data were obtained in a study of T cell repertoires in aging, cancer and after chemotherapy. At the level of the study: Glioblastoma patients receiving temozolomide-based therapy gave paired samples before and after chemotherapy.

Rearranged V-D-J TRB sequences were amplified with a mixed TRB-A/B primer pool. TCRdb re-derived calls from the multiplex PCR reads in MiXCR, one entry per CDR3 protein. The data contain 6,700 or so distinct CDR3 sequences, about 50% of them singletons. The CDR3 spans 13 residues. V was cut by 3 bases and J by 4 bases, with 9 bases left in between. CDR1 and CDR2 (germline): MNHEY, SMNVEV (reference sequence). Study-wide points: In each cancer cohort, median generation probability increased across chemotherapy, suggesting thymic output rebounded. Untreated cancer patients had significantly lower blood TCR diversity than age-matched healthy donors.

The V call is TRBV27, the J call TRBJ1-1; D is unclear. The sequencing sample was made of blood. This clonotype originated in a human donor with a solid tumor. The chain's CDR3 is CASSFTEVTEAFF. The CDR3 bases are TGTGCCAGCAGTTTTACAGAGGTCACTGAAGCTTTCTTT.